These 32 T cell receptor beta chains came from one sample sequenced in a study of T cell responses to AZD1222 COVID-19 vaccine. TCRdb's table, derived via immunoSEQ multiplex PCR, lists solely in-frame clones and lacks some. The sample shows around 110,000 clones, roughly 87% of them seen only once. Sequencing was performed on peripheral blood, taken on day 0 of AZD1222 vaccination. Receptors were obtained from an adult in good health.

The gene calls are TRBV10-3 and TRBJ1-2; no firm D call. V was pared by 10 bases and J by 4 bases, with 16 bases between. This CDR3 region has 13 residues. CDR1 and CDR2 (germline): ENHRY, SYGVKD. DNA of the CDR3: TGTGCCACCCATAGGGAGGTCTTCTATGGCTACACCTTC. Translation: CATHREVFYGYTF.

V usage is TRBV18 and J usage is TRBJ1-6, with 7 bases identical to TRBD1. J was trimmed by 7 bases and V by 3 bases; bases with no gene match: 9. The CDR3 is made up of 16 amino acids. Germline V lookup: CDR1 KGHSH, CDR2 LQKENI. CDR3 bases: TGTGCCAGCTCACCGCCGACAGGGTTTCGGAATTCACCCCTCCACTTT. Translation: CASSPPTGFRNSPLHF.

V is TRBV7-9 and J is TRBJ1-4; maybe TRBD1 (5 bases). The CDR3 totals 14 residues. Germline lookup yields CDR1 SEHNR and CDR2 FQNEAQ (reference sequence). V lost 6 bases and J 1 base, leaving 9 bases between the germline ends. The CDR3 protein is CASRLGETNEKLFF. The DNA of the CDR3 is TGTGCCAGCAGATTGGGGGAAACTAATGAAAAACTGTTTTTT.

This chain links TRBV12-3 or TRBV12-4 with TRBJ2-1, with D tentatively TRBD2 (6 bases). The CDR3 sequence is 13 residues long. Trimming stripped 7 bases from V and 12 bases from J, with 19 bases between. The CDR3 sequence is CASTESGRIWQFF. CDR3 sequence (DNA): TGTGCCAGCACCGAGAGTGGGAGGATTTGGCAGTTCTTC.

The V call is TRBV15, the J call TRBJ1-5, with no clear D. V was cut by 1 base and J by 2 bases, with 6 bases left in between. The germline V gene encodes CDR1 LNHNV and CDR2 YYDKDF (reference sequence). CDR3 length equals 14 residues. The CDR3 DNA is TGTGCCACCAGCAGAGTAGGAGGCAATCAGCCCCAGCATTTT. This sequence encodes CATSRVGGNQPQHF.

The genes are TRBV7-3 and TRBJ1-6; perhaps TRBD1 as D (5 bases). CDR1 SGHTA and CDR2 FQGTGA come from the germline V gene. The CDR3 loop spans 15 amino acids. V was trimmed by 2 bases and J by 7 bases, leaving 12 bases between them. The CDR3 nucleotides read TGTGCCAGCAGCTTACGGCAGGGACCAAATTCACCCCTCCACTTT. Protein product: CASSLRQGPNSPLHF. The variable domain in full, with the rest retrieved from reference TRBV7-3 and TRBJ1-6, is GAGVSQTPSNKVTEKGKYVELRCDPISGHTALYWYRQSLGQGPEFLIYFQGTGAADDSGLPNDRFFAVRPEGSVSTLKIQRTERGDSAVYLCASSLRQGPNSPLHFGNGTRLTVT.

This clone was seen once. The J gene is TRBJ1-3, the V gene TRBV27; D is unclear. This CDR3 contains 13 residues. Trimming took 3 bases from V and 8 from J, leaving 11 bases between them. CDR1 and CDR2 (germline): MNHEY, SMNVEV (reference sequence). CDR3 residues: CASSLTFRDTIYF. DNA of the CDR3: TGTGCCAGCAGTTTGACTTTCCGGGACACCATATATTTT.

This chain connects TRBV3-1 (or the pseudogene TRBV3-2) to TRBJ2-7, with D tentatively TRBD2 (6 bases). CDR3 size: 16 residues. CDR1 is LGHDT and CDR2 is YNNKEL in the germline V gene (reference sequence). The germline V and J ends were trimmed by 4 bases and 2 bases, with 18 bases remaining between them. CDR3 sequence (DNA): TGTGCCAGCAGCCCCGCAAAAACGGGAGATACCTACGAGCAGTACTTC. Its translation: CASSPAKTGDTYEQYF.

The chain combines TRBV7-8 with TRBJ2-7; 8 positions agree with TRBD1. Trimming cost V 3 bases and J 7 bases; bases outside gene matches: 2. The CDR3 contains 12 residues. Germline V lookup: CDR1 SGHVS, CDR2 FQNEAQ. The CDR3 DNA sequence: TGTGCCAGCAGCTTGACAGGGGCAGAGCAGTACTTC. It specifies CASSLTGAEQYF.

This clone was observed once. The V and J genes are TRBV6-4 and TRBJ2-1, with 8 bases identical to TRBD2. The ends lost 5 bases at V and 0 bases at J; junction bases unmatched: 6. The CDR3 length is 16 residues. CDR1 and CDR2 (germline): MRHNA, SNTAGT. The CDR3 spells CASSRAGTSSYNEQFF. CDR3 sequence (DNA): TGTGCCAGCAGTCGAGCCGGGACTAGCTCCTACAATGAGCAGTTCTTC.

The gene calls are TRBV6-5 and TRBJ2-7, with D tentatively TRBD1 (5 bases). The CDR3 consists of 13 residues. V gave up 6 bases and J gave up 6 bases, with 15 bases separating them. Germline V gives CDR1 MNHEY, CDR2 SVGAGI. The CDR3 here is CASRQRTPLEQYF. The CDR3 DNA is TGTGCCAGCAGACAAAGGACACCCCTCGAGCAGTACTTC.

This clone has more than one count but fewer than ten. V is TRBV6-4 and J is TRBJ2-1, with D unresolved. The V end lost 0 bases, the J end lost 4 bases, and 13 bases lay between the germline ends. Germline values: CDR1 MRHNA, CDR2 SNTAGT. This CDR3 region has 16 residues. The chain's CDR3 is CASSDSGLADYNEQFF. CDR3 coding DNA: TGTGCCAGCAGTGACTCCGGCTTAGCAGATTACAATGAGCAGTTCTTC.

The chain recombines TRBV10-1 with TRBJ1-1; no clear D gene. Trimming shortened V by 10 bases and J by 4 bases, and 19 bases separated the two germline ends. Germline V CDR1 and CDR2: WNHNN, SYGVQD (reference sequence). The CDR3 is 14 residues long. For the CDR3, the DNA is TGCGCCACCCTCGACGCGGGATGGGGCACTGAAGCTTTCTTT. It codes for CATLDAGWGTEAFF.

The chain carries TRBV28 and TRBJ1-2; 7 bases fit TRBD1. Germline values: CDR1 MDHEN, CDR2 SYDVKM. The J segment lost 5 bases and the V segment lost 7 bases, leaving 10 bases of the junction unmatched. The CDR3 loop spans 14 amino acids. CDR3 in amino acids: CASKGGGLRYGYTF. The CDR3 nucleotides read TGTGCCAGCAAAGGAGGGGGCCTCCGATATGGCTACACCTTC.

This chain uses TRBV28 with TRBJ2-7; D remains ambiguous. CDR3 length: 12 amino acids. The V gene lost 2 bases and the J gene lost 6 bases, with 8 bases spanning the gap. Germline V gene lookup returns CDR1 MDHEN and CDR2 SYDVKM. The CDR3 loop reads CASSLRRFEQYF. The CDR3, as DNA: TGTGCCAGCAGTTTACGGCGATTCGAGCAGTACTTC.

The chain recombines TRBV2 with TRBJ1-1, with 10 bases lining up with TRBD1. Germline-derived CDR1 and CDR2 are SNHLY and FYNNEI. Germline trimming cut 7 bases from V and 11 bases from J; bases unmatched to any gene: 10. CDR3 length: 13 residues. The CDR3 nucleotides are TGTGCCAGCATACCAGACAGGGGGCTTTCCGCTTTCTTT. Translated: CASIPDRGLSAFF.

This clone was seen only once. V is TRBV7-2 and J is TRBJ2-1; D possibly corresponds to TRBD2 (5 bases). The CDR3 is 14 residues long. Germline lookup yields CDR1 SGHTA and CDR2 FQGNSA. Trimming took off 1 base at V and 7 bases at J, with 11 bases between the two ends. CDR3 DNA: TGTGCCAGCAGCTTAGTCGGGGTTCCGAATGAGCAGTTCTTC. Amino acids: CASSLVGVPNEQFF. Supplemented by reference TRBV7-2 and TRBJ2-1, the full variable domain reads GAGVSQSPSNKVTEKGKDVELRCDPISGHTALYWYRQSLGQGLEFLIYFQGNSAPDKSGLPSDRFSAERTGGSVSTLTIQRTQQEDSAVYLCASSLVGVPNEQFFGPGTRLTVL.

The chain joins TRBV3-1 (or the pseudogene TRBV3-2) to TRBJ1-4; no clear D. Per the germline V gene, CDR1 is LGHDT and CDR2 is YNNKEL (reference sequence). V lost 1 base and J 3 bases, leaving 9 bases between the germline ends. CDR3 length: 15 residues. CDR3: CASSQGGQPNEKLFF. The CDR3 nucleotides are TGTGCCAGCAGCCAAGGAGGGCAGCCTAATGAAAAACTGTTTTTT.

This clone was observed a few times. The V and J genes are TRBV5-1 and TRBJ2-3, with D perhaps matching TRBD1 or TRBD2 (5 bases each). The CDR3 consists of 14 residues. Trimming removed 1 base from V and 6 bases from J, with 12 bases in between. CDR1 and CDR2 from the germline V gene are SGHRS and YFSETQ. The CDR3 protein is CASSLLGEWDTQYF. The CDR3 region has the DNA TGCGCCAGCAGCTTGCTGGGGGAATGGGATACGCAGTATTTT.

V is TRBV19 and J is TRBJ2-1, with D hard to call. Germline-derived CDR1 and CDR2 are LNHDA and SQIVND (reference sequence). The CDR3 is 15 residues long. V was trimmed by 8 bases and J by 0 bases, leaving 14 bases between them. The CDR3 bases are TGTGCCAGTTCCCCGGGTGATCACTCCTACAATGAGCAGTTCTTC. This sequence encodes CASSPGDHSYNEQFF.

This rearrangement joins TRBV9 to TRBJ2-6, with 7 bases matching TRBD1. The germline gives CDR1 SGDLS, CDR2 YYNGEE. The CDR3 spans 16 residues. Germline trimming cut 3 bases from V and 4 bases from J; bases unmatched to any gene: 7. This CDR3 is CASSENRGTGANVLTF. CDR3 DNA: TGTGCCAGCAGCGAAAACAGGGGAACCGGGGCCAACGTCCTGACTTTC. The full variable domain, its missing parts supplied by reference TRBV9 and TRBJ2-6, is DSGVTQTPKHLITATGQRVTLRCSPRSGDLSVYWYQQSLDQGLQFLIQYYNGEERAKGNILERFSAQQFPDLHSELNLSSLELGDSALYFCASSENRGTGANVLTFGAGSRLTVL.

The V call is TRBV19, the J call TRBJ2-1; a weak D match, TRBD2 (6 bases). Germline loops: CDR1 LNHDA, CDR2 SQIVND (reference sequence). Trimming took 5 bases from V and 8 from J, leaving 13 bases between them. The CDR3 contains 13 residues. CDR3 nucleotides: TGTGCCAGTAGTCTTTCACTAGCCGATGAGCAGTTCTTC. As protein: CASSLSLADEQFF. The entire variable domain, with the rest obtained from reference TRBV19 and TRBJ2-1, is as follows: DGGITQSPKYLFRKEGQNVTLSCEQNLNHDAMYWYRQDPGQGLRLIYYSQIVNDFQKGDIAEGYSVSREKKESFPLTVTSAQKNPTAFYLCASSLSLADEQFFGPGTRLTVL.

V and J are TRBV9 and TRBJ1-1; no firm D call. CDR3 length equals 15 residues. V gave up 4 bases and J gave up 0 bases, with 13 bases separating them. Per germline, CDR1 SGDLS and CDR2 YYNGEE. CDR3 in amino acids: CASSPHPPVNTEAFF. CDR3 nucleotide sequence: TGTGCCAGCAGCCCTCACCCTCCTGTGAACACTGAAGCTTTCTTT.

The V and J genes are TRBV27 and TRBJ1-5; D is possibly TRBD1 (5 bases). This CDR3 is built from 15 residues. V lost 6 bases, J lost 2 bases, and 14 bases lay in between. Germline CDR1 and CDR2: MNHEY and SMNVEV (reference sequence). The CDR3: CASRGQSVGNQPQHF. The CDR3 bases are TGTGCCAGCAGGGGGCAGTCCGTCGGCAATCAGCCCCAGCATTTT.

The chain recombines TRBV7-3 with TRBJ1-2; maybe TRBD1 (5 bases). Germline CDR1 and CDR2: SGHTA and FQGTGA. This CDR3 is built from 17 residues. Trimming stripped 4 bases from V and 3 bases from J, with 21 bases between. CDR3 coding DNA: TGTGCCAGCAGCTGGTCTGGGCGCCAGGGATTTTACTATGGCTACACCTTC. Amino acid sequence: CASSWSGRQGFYYGYTF.

V is TRBV28 and J is TRBJ2-7; TRBD1 might be the D (6 bases). The CDR3 contains 15 residues. Germline V gene data show CDR1 as MDHEN and CDR2 as SYDVKM. Trimming left V 7 bases short and J 1 base short, with 17 bases between. The CDR3 DNA reads TGTGCCAGCACTGTGGGGACACCCCTATCCTACGAGCAGTACTTC. This gives the protein CASTVGTPLSYEQYF.

This clone occurred once. The CDR3: CASKPGQGGTGELFF. The CDR3 DNA reads TGTGCCAGCAAACCGGGACAGGGAGGGACCGGGGAGCTGTTTTTT. This chain joins TRBV2 and TRBJ2-2, with 9 bases lining up with TRBD1. V was clipped by 7 bases and J by 5 bases; unmatched bases: 8. Germline CDR1 reads SNHLY; CDR2 reads FYNNEI. The CDR3 has 15 residues.

In this sample, this clone turned up a few times. This chain uses TRBV6-5 with TRBJ1-2; D may be TRBD1 (6 bases). Germline CDR1 is MNHEY and CDR2 is SVGAGI. V was shortened by 10 bases and J by 4 bases, with 16 bases between the two germline ends. The CDR3 length is 13 residues. The CDR3 sequence: CATSRQAVYGYTF. In nucleotides, the CDR3 is TGTGCCACCTCCAGACAGGCCGTCTATGGCTACACCTTC.

The chain couples TRBV10-3 to TRBJ2-2; no clear D gene. Germline CDR1 reads ENHRY; CDR2 reads SYGVKD. The CDR3 sequence is 14 residues long. Trimming removed 6 bases at V and 0 bases at J, with 8 bases between. CDR3 sequence: CAISPISNTGELFF. DNA for the CDR3: TGTGCCATCAGCCCGATCTCGAACACCGGGGAGCTGTTTTTT.

This clone was counted once. CDR3 sequence (DNA): TGTGCCAGCAGCTCAACCGGCGGGAGAGATAGGGAGACCCAGTACTTC. Residues: CASSSTGGRDRETQYF. The chain employs TRBV7-7 and TRBJ2-5; 7 bases are shared with TRBD2. The V segment lost 4 bases and the J segment 5 bases; nucleotides outside the gene matches: 13. CDR3 size: 16 residues. From germline, CDR1 is SSHAT and CDR2 FNYEAQ (reference sequence).

The J gene is TRBJ2-5, the V gene TRBV10-1, with D uncertain. V was pared by 4 bases and J by 1 base, with 1 base between. Germline V lookup: CDR1 WNHNN, CDR2 SYGVQD (reference sequence). The CDR3 runs 11 residues. In DNA form, the CDR3 reads TGCGCCAGCAGTGGCCAAGAGACCCAGTACTTC. Its translation: CASSGQETQYF.

V usage is TRBV16 and J usage is TRBJ1-6; D gene unclear. Trimming removed 0 bases from V and 9 bases from J, with 12 bases in between. The germline CDR1 and CDR2 sequences are KGHSY and FQNENV. The CDR3 has 15 amino acids. This CDR3 reads CASSQSAGEVSPLHF. As DNA, the CDR3 is TGTGCCAGCAGCCAATCGGCCGGGGAAGTTTCACCCCTCCACTTT.